This T cell receptor (beta chain) was recovered during a study of blood T cell repertoires in COVID-19. Study at large: PBMCs, B-cell-depleted T cells, or T cells provided the cDNA or gDNA that made up the material.

In this sample, this clone turned up once. Seattle patient enrollment occurred during active infection, with longitudinal follow-up thereafter. Repertoires were generated with immunoSEQ multiplex PCR, while TCRdb's copy carries only in-frame clones and drops some. The top ten clones hold less than 11% of a sample with 390,000 or so clones, about 87% of them seen once. Germline V gene lookup returns CDR1 LNHDA and CDR2 SQIVND (reference sequence). V was pared by 3 bases and J by 2 bases, with 13 bases between. The CDR3 consists of 15 residues. Sequenced input: peripheral blood. The V call is TRBV19, the J call TRBJ2-5; possibly TRBD2 for D (6 bases). The origin of this receptor is a woman in her 30s with COVID-19, enrolled during active disease. The CDR3 region has the DNA TGTGCCAGTAGTATTGGAGGGTCCTGGCAAGAGACCCAGTACTTC. Its protein product is CASSIGGSWQETQYF.